A single sample gave rise to the 23 T cell receptor beta chains below, sequenced in a study of liver allograft versus peripheral blood T cells. Overall study: Liver transplant recipients had T cell receptor repertoires compared between transplanted liver and peripheral blood.

TCRdb ran MiXCR on the reads and lists one entry per CDR3 protein. The sample includes 5,700 or so distinct CDR3 sequences, approximately 15% of them seen just once. These TCRs come from a human patient who had a liver transplant. Part of the T cell pool may stem from the graft donor.

The chain uses TRBV27 and TRBJ1-1; 7 bases line up with TRBD1. The CDR3 is 15 amino acids. The ends lost 4 bases at V and 3 bases at J; junction bases unmatched: 8. From germline, CDR1 is MNHEY and CDR2 SMNVEV (reference sequence). The CDR3 loop reads CASSSRQGWDTEAFF. The CDR3 DNA follows: TGTGCCAGCAGTTCGCGACAGGGATGGGACACTGAAGCTTTCTTT.

This clonotype is medium-sized by share. This sequence joins TRBV6-6 and TRBJ1-4; D is ambiguous. CDR1 is MNHNY, CDR2 SVGAGI, per germline (reference sequence). V lost 2 bases and J lost 8, with 24 bases in between. The CDR3 sequence is 18 residues long. CDR3 coding DNA: TGTGCCAGCAGTTACGGCCCCTCGGAGGGCCCTTTGGGAGAAAAACTGTTTTTT. This gives the protein CASSYGPSEGPLGEKLFF.

This clonotype is deemed medium-sized (0.01 to 0.1%). The J gene is TRBJ1-6, the V gene TRBV12-3 or TRBV12-4; tentatively, D is TRBD1 (6 bases). The CDR3 length is 15 residues. With 7 bases removed from V and 3 bases from J, the gap between germline ends came to 13 bases. CDR3 sequence: CASTETGRYNSPLHF. CDR3 sequence (DNA): TGTGCCAGCACCGAGACAGGTCGCTATAATTCACCCCTCCACTTT.

This clonotype is labeled medium-sized. This rearrangement joins TRBV6-5 to TRBJ2-4; D is unclear. Germline V gives CDR1 MNHEY, CDR2 SVGAGI. The CDR3 loop spans 15 amino acids. Trimming took 8 bases from V and 0 from J, leaving 14 bases between them. CDR3 nucleotides: TGTGCCAGCGGACCGTCACACTTAGCCAAAAACATTCAGTACTTC. Translated: CASGPSHLAKNIQYF.

This chain uses TRBV6-1 with TRBJ1-1, with 12 bases matching TRBD1. This CDR3 contains 15 residues. The J segment lost 2 bases and the V segment lost 10 bases, leaving 8 bases of the junction unmatched. Per the germline V gene, CDR1 is MNHNS and CDR2 is SASEGT. CDR3 in DNA: TGTGCCACCCCGGGACAGGGGGCAATAAACACTGAAGCTTTCTTT. Encoded protein: CATPGQGAINTEAFF.

This clonotype rates as medium-sized. The V call is TRBV5-6, the J call TRBJ2-1; D uncertain. V lost 0 bases to trimming and J lost 6 bases, with 16 bases between them. Per germline, CDR1 SGHDT and CDR2 YYEEEE. This CDR3 is 16 amino acids long. The CDR3 sequence: CASSLALGFGLNEQFF. The CDR3 coding sequence is TGTGCCAGCAGCTTGGCCTTGGGGTTCGGCCTCAATGAGCAGTTCTTC.

Within the sample, this clonotype is medium-sized. The chain joins TRBV5-6 to TRBJ2-2, with 7 positions matching TRBD2. The CDR3 is made up of 16 amino acids. Trimming took 2 bases from V and 0 from J; bases not matched to a gene: 4. Germline V gene data show CDR1 as SGHDT and CDR2 as YYEEEE. Here the CDR3 DNA reads TGTGCCAGCAGCTTAAAGCTAGCGGCGAACACCGGGGAGCTGTTTTTT. Its protein product is CASSLKLAANTGELFF.

This clonotype ranks as medium-sized. The V gene is TRBV24-1, the J gene TRBJ2-2, with a possible D match to TRBD1 (6 bases). This CDR3 is built from 12 residues. The V gene's germline CDR1 is KGHDR and CDR2 SFDVKD. V dropped 7 bases and J dropped 4 bases, with 6 bases sitting between them. DNA for the CDR3: TGTGCCACCAGGGGGGCCACCGGGGAGCTGTTTTTT. Translated, it gives CATRGATGELFF.

This clonotype is classed as medium-sized. The chain joins TRBV14 to TRBJ2-7; D is perhaps TRBD1 (6 bases). V lost 0 bases and J lost 1, with 10 bases in between. The CDR3 length is 15 residues. Germline CDR1 and CDR2: SGHDN and FVKESK. CDR3 region: CASSQEDSPSYEQYF. CDR3 coding DNA: TGTGCCAGCAGCCAAGAGGACAGTCCGTCCTACGAGCAGTACTTC.

A note on this clonotype: A clone one base away is much larger, so this may be a read error. This chain joins TRBV19 and TRBJ2-1; 7 positions agree with TRBD2. The CDR3 totals 13 residues. The V segment lost 7 bases and the J segment 5 bases; nucleotides outside the gene matches: 5. From germline, CDR1 is LNHDA and CDR2 SQIVND (reference sequence). The DNA of the CDR3 is TGTGCCAGTAATAGCGGGTCCAACAATGAGCAGTTCTTC. Its translation: CASNSGSNNEQFF. The variable domain in full, completed from reference TRBV19 and TRBJ2-1, reads DGGITQSPKYLFRKEGQNVTLSCEQNLNHDAMYWYRQDPGQGLRLIYYSQIVNDFQKGDIAEGYSVSREKKESFPLTVTSAQKNPTAFYLCASNSGSNNEQFFGPGTRLTVL.

Regarding this clonotype: A read error may explain this, as a much larger clone is one base away. V usage is TRBV7-9 and J usage is TRBJ2-7, with D possibly matching TRBD2 (6 bases). This CDR3 is 14 amino acids long. From germline, CDR1 is SEHNR and CDR2 FQNEAQ (reference sequence). Here the CDR3 DNA reads TGTGCCAGCAGCGCATCCGGGAGCTCCTACGAGCAGCACTTC. It yields the protein CASSASGSSYEQHF.

Of note for this clonotype: A read error may explain this, as a much larger clone is one base away. This chain uses TRBV5-6 with TRBJ2-7; 11 bases map to TRBD2. The junction had 4 bases not matched to a gene; V was cut back by 4 bases and J by 1 base. This CDR3 spans 15 amino acids. CDR1 SGHDT and CDR2 YYEEEE come from the germline V gene. CDR3 sequence (DNA): TGTGCCAGCAGCGGACTAGCGGGCACATCCTACGAGCAGTACTTC. Amino acid sequence: CASSGLAGTSYEQYF.

This clonotype rates as medium-sized. The genes are TRBV27 and TRBJ2-1; 9 nucleotides agree with TRBD1. Germline V gene sequence: CDR1 MNHEY, CDR2 SMNVEV (reference sequence). CDR3 length: 18 amino acids. V gave up 5 bases and J gave up 3 bases; unmatched junction bases: 14. CDR3 bases: TGTGCCAGCAGTACCCTCCCTGGGACAGGGTTCGGCTACAATGAGCAGTTCTTC. Protein product: CASSTLPGTGFGYNEQFF.

This clonotype is medium-sized by share. The chain has TRBV7-2 and TRBJ2-7; no clear D. Germline values: CDR1 SGHTA, CDR2 FQGNSA. The length of the CDR3 is 14 residues. Trimming left V 2 bases short and J 7 bases short, with 15 bases between. The CDR3 DNA reads TGTGCCAGCAGCTTAAACAGATCCATACGTGAGCAGTACTTC. Its protein product is CASSLNRSIREQYF.

This clonotype was seen more than once but under ten times. The rearrangement uses TRBV27 and TRBJ1-1; D gene uncertain. V lost 3 bases and J 2 bases, leaving 7 bases between the germline ends. CDR3 length: 13 amino acids. Germline values: CDR1 MNHEY, CDR2 SMNVEV (reference sequence). CDR3: CASSFVGNTEAFF. The DNA for the CDR3 is TGTGCCAGCAGTTTTGTTGGAAACACTGAAGCTTTCTTT.

By share of the sample, this clonotype is medium-sized. The chain carries TRBV18 and TRBJ1-4; 7 bases match TRBD1. The CDR3 length is 16 residues. J gave up 8 bases and V 1 base, and 10 bases lay outside the gene matches. The germline V gene has CDR1 KGHSH and CDR2 LQKENI. The CDR3, as DNA: TGTGCCAGCTCACCACGACAGGGCGGTGGGGGAGAAAAACTGTTTTTT. Its translation is CASSPRQGGGGEKLFF.

In this sample, this clonotype is medium-sized (0.01 to 0.1%). V and J are TRBV27 and TRBJ2-7; 11 bases are a match to TRBD2. The CDR3 sequence is 15 residues long. V was pared by 2 bases and J by 2 bases, with 2 bases of the junction left unmatched. CDR1 and CDR2 from the germline V gene are MNHEY and SMNVEV (reference sequence). Here the CDR3 reads CASSLQGLAAYEQYF. The CDR3 nucleotides are TGTGCCAGCAGTTTACAGGGACTAGCGGCCTACGAGCAGTACTTC.

In this sample, this clonotype turned up many times. The gene calls are TRBV20-1 and TRBJ2-7; D is undetermined. Trimming took 3 bases from V and 6 from J, leaving 9 bases between them. The CDR3 covers 11 residues. From germline, CDR1 is DFQATT and CDR2 SNEGSKA (reference sequence). The CDR3 nucleotides read TGCAGTGCTAGTTTGCTCACCGAGCAGTACTTC. The encoded protein is CSASLLTEQYF.

By frequency in the sample, this clonotype is medium-sized. This chain links TRBV15 with TRBJ2-1; no reliable D call. V was cut by 0 bases and J by 1 base, with 7 bases left in between. The CDR3 has 15 amino acids. Germline assignment: CDR1 LNHNV and CDR2 YYDKDF (reference sequence). The CDR3 DNA follows: TGTGCCACCAGCAGAGATATTGGGTCCTACAATGAGCAGTTCTTC. This gives the protein CATSRDIGSYNEQFF.

This chain connects TRBV6-1 to TRBJ1-1, with a weak D call TRBD1 (5 bases). V dropped 8 bases and J dropped 5 bases, with 18 bases sitting between them. Germline-derived CDR1 and CDR2 are MNHNS and SASEGT. The CDR3 loop spans 14 amino acids. The CDR3 DNA reads TGTGCCAGCGTCGTGGGGCACATTCGGACTGAAGCTTTCTTT. The encoded protein is CASVVGHIRTEAFF.

This sequence joins TRBV20-1 and TRBJ2-3, with 7 bases matching TRBD2. The ends lost 1 base at V and 3 bases at J; junction bases unmatched: 1. Germline assignment: CDR1 DFQATT and CDR2 SNEGSKA (reference sequence). CDR3 size: 13 residues. CDR3 loop: CSARGTRTDTQYF. As DNA, the CDR3 is TGCAGTGCTAGAGGGACTAGAACAGATACGCAGTATTTT.

The chain employs TRBV20-1 and TRBJ2-3, with D hard to call. CDR3 length: 14 residues. Trimming took off 3 bases at V and 6 bases at J, with 16 bases between the two ends. CDR1 and CDR2 (germline): DFQATT, SNEGSKA (reference sequence). The CDR3 protein is CSASGGVGVDTQYF. The CDR3 nucleotides are TGCAGTGCTAGTGGTGGGGTGGGTGTTGATACGCAGTATTTT.

The chain recombines TRBV18 with TRBJ1-5; perhaps TRBD1 as D (6 bases). Germline-derived CDR1 and CDR2 are KGHSH and LQKENI. V shed 2 bases and J shed 5 bases, with 10 bases lying between them. There are 14 residues in the CDR3. CDR3: CASSPGPGDQPQHF. The DNA for the CDR3 is TGTGCCAGCTCACCAGGGCCAGGGGATCAGCCCCAGCATTTT.